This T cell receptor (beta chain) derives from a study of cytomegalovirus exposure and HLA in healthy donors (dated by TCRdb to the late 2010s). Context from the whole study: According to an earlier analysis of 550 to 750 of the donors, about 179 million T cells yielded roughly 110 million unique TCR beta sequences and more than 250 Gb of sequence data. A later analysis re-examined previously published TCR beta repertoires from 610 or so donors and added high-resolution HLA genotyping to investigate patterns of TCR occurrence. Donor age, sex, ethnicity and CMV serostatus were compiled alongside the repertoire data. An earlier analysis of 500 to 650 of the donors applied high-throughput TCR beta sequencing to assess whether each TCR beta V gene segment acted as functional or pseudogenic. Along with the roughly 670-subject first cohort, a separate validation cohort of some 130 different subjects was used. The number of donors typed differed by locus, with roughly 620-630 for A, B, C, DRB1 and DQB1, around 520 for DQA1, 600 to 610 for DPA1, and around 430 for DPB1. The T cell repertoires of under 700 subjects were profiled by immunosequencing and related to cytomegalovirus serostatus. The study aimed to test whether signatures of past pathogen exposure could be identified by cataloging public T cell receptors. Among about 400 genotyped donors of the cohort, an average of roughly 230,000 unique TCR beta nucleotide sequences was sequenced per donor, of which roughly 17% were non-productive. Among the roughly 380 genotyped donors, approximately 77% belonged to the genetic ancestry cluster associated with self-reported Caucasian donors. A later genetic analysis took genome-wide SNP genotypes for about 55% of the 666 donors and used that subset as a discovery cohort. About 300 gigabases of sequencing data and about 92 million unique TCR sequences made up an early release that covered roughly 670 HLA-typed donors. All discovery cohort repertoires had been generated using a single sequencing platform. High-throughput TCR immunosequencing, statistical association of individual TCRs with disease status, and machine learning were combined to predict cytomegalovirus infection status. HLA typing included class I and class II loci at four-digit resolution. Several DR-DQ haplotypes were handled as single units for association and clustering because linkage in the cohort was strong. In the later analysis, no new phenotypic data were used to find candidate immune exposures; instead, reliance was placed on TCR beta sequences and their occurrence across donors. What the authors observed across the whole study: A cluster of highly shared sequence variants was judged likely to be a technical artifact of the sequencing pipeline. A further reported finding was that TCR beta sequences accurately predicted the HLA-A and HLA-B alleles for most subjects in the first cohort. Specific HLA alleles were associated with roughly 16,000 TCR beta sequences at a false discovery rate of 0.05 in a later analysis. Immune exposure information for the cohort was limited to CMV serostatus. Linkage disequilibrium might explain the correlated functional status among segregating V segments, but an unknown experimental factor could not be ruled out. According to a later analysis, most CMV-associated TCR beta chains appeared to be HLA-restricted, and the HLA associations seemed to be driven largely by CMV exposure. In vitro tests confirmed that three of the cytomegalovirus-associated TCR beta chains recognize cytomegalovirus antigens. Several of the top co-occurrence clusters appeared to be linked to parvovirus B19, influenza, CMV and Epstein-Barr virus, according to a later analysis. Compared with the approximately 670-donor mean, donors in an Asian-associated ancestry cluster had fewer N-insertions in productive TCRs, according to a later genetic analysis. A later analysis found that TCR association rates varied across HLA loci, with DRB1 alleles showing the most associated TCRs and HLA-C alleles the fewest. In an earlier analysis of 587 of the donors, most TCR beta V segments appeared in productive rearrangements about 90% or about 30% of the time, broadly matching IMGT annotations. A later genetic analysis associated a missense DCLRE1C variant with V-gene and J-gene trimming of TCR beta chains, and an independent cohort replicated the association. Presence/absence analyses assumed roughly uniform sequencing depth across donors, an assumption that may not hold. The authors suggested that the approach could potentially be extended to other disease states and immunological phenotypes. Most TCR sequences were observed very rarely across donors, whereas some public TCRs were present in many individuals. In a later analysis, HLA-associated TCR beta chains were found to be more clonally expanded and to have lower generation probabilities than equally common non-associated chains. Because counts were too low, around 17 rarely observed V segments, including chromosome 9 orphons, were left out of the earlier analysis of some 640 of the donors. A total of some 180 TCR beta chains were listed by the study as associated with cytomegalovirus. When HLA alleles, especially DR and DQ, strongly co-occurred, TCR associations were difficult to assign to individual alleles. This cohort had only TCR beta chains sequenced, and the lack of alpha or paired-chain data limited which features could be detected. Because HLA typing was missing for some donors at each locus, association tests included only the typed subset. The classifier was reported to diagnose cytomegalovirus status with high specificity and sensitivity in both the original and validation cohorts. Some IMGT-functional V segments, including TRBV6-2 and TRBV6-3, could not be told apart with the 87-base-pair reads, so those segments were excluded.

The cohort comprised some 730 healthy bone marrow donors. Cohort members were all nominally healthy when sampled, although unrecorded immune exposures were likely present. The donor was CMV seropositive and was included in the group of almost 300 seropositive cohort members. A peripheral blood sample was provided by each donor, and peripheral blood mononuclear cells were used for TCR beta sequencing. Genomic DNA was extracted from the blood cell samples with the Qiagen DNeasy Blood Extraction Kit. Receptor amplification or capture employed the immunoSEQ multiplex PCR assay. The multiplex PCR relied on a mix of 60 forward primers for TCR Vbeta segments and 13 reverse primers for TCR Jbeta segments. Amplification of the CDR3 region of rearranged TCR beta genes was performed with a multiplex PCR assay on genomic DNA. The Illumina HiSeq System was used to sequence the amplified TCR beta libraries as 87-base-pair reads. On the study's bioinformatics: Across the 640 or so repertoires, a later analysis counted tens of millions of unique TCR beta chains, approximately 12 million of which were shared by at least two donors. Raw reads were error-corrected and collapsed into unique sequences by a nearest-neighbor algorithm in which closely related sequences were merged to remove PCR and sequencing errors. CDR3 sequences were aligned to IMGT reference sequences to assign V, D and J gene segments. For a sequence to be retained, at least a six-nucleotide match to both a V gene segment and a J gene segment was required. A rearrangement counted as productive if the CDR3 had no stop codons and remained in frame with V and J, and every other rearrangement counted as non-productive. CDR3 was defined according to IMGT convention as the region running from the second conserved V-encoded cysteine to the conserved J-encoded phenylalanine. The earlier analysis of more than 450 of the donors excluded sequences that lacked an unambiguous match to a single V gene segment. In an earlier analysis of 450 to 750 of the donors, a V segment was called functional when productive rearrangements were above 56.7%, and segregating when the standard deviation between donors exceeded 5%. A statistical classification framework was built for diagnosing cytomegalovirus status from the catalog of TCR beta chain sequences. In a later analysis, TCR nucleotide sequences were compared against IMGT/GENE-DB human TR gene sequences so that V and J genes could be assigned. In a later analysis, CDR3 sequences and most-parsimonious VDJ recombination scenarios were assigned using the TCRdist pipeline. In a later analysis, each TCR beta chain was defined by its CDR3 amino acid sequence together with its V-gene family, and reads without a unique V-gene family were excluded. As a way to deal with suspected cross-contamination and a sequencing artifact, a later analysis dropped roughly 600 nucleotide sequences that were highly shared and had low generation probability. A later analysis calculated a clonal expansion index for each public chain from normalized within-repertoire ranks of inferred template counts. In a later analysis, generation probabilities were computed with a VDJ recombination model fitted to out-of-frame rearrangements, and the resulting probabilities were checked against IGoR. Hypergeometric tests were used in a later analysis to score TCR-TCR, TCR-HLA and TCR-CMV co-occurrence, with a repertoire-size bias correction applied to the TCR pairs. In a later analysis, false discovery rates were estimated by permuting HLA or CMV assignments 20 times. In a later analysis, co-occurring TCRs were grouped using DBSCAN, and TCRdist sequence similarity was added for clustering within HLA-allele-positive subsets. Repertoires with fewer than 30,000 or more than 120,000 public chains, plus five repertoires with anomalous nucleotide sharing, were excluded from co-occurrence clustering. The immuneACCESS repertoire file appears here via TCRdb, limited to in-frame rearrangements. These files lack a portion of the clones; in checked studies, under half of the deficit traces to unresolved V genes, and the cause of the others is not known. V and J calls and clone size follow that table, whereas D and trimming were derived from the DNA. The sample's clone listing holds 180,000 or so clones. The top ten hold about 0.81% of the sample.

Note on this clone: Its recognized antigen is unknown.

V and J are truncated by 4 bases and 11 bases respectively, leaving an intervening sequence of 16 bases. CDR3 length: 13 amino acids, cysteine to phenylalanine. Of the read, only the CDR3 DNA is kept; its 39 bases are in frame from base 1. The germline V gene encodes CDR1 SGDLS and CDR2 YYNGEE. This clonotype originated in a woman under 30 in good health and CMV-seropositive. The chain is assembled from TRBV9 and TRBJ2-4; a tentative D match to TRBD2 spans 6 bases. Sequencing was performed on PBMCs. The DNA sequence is TGTGCCAGCAGCCGCGGGGACGGGACCCTTCAGTACTTC. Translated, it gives CASSRGDGTLQYF.